One and the same sample provided the 10 T cell receptor beta chains below, sequenced in a study of T cells after yellow fever vaccination. Via MiXCR, TCRdb re-called the 5' RACE reads, giving one row per CDR3 protein. The sample lists about 180,000 distinct CDR3 sequences, 6.2% seen once, with less than 3% in the top ten. The material sequenced was CD4+ T cells sorted from PBMCs, taken on the day of the first yellow fever vaccination. Receptors originate from a man aged 18-30 years who received the YFV17D yellow fever vaccine.

This clonotype was recorded a few times. This chain links TRBV5-5 with TRBJ2-5; D tentatively reads TRBD1 or TRBD2 (5 bases each). V dropped 4 bases and J dropped 4 bases, with 23 bases sitting between them. This CDR3 comprises 17 residues. From germline, CDR1 is SGHKS and CDR2 YYEKEE (reference sequence). The CDR3 DNA reads TGTGCCAGCAGCGGACCCGGGGCCCTGACGGCCCGAGAGACCCAGTACTTC. This gives the protein CASSGPGALTARETQYF.

The V and J genes are TRBV5-4 and TRBJ2-1, with D possibly being TRBD1 (5 bases). The CDR3 extends over 14 amino acids. The germline gives CDR1 SGHNT, CDR2 YYREEE (reference sequence). Trimming took off 2 bases at V and 5 bases at J, with 11 bases between the two ends. For the CDR3, the DNA is TGTGCCAGCAGCTTAAGGTCCAGGGACAATGAGCAGTTCTTC. Translating it yields CASSLRSRDNEQFF.

The rearrangement joins TRBV20-1 to TRBJ2-3, with D uncertain. Trimming took 0 bases from V and 2 from J, leaving 18 bases between them. CDR1 DFQATT and CDR2 SNEGSKA come from the germline V gene (reference sequence). The CDR3 runs to 17 residues. The CDR3 DNA reads as TGCAGTGCTAGAGACCCTATGGGGAAATCTCCCACAGATACGCAGTATTTT. Protein sequence: CSARDPMGKSPTDTQYF.

This clonotype occurred many times. The V and J genes are TRBV5-1 and TRBJ1-1, with TRBD1 matching 7 bases. V trimming: 2 bases; J trimming: 1 base; junction bases outside the gene matches: 8. The CDR3 contains 16 residues. Germline CDR1 SGHRS, CDR2 YFSETQ. The CDR3 spells CASSLGTAAGNTEAFF. The CDR3 coding sequence is TGCGCCAGCAGCTTAGGGACAGCGGCCGGGAACACTGAAGCTTTCTTT.

The table lists this clonotype with many counts. The rearrangement links TRBV20-1 to TRBJ2-7; perhaps TRBD1 as D (5 bases). CDR3 size: 13 residues. In germline, CDR1 is DFQATT, CDR2 SNEGSKA (reference sequence). Trimming removed 2 bases at V and 3 bases at J, with 11 bases between. CDR3 sequence (DNA): TGCAGTGCTAGAAGGCAGGGTATCTACGAGCAGTACTTC. This translates into CSARRQGIYEQYF.

This clonotype was observed a handful of times. The V gene is TRBV18, the J gene TRBJ2-4, with D perhaps TRBD1 or TRBD2 (5 bases each). The ends were cut back, 4 bases at V and 0 bases at J, with 10 bases in the middle. Looked up from germline, CDR1 is KGHSH and CDR2 is LQKENI. The CDR3 is 15 amino acids. Here the CDR3 DNA reads TGTGCCAGCTCACGGGACCCTACAGCCAAAAACATTCAGTACTTC. Translation: CASSRDPTAKNIQYF.

The chain employs TRBV7-2 and TRBJ1-2, with TRBD1 matching 9 bases. Germline trimming cut 8 bases from V and 4 bases from J; bases unmatched to any gene: 8. The CDR3 has 14 amino acids. Germline CDR1 reads SGHTA; CDR2 reads FQGNSA. As DNA, the CDR3 is TGTGCCAGCTCCACAGGGGGCCATAGCTATGGCTACACCTTC. It encodes CASSTGGHSYGYTF.

This clonotype was seen repeatedly, ten times or more. The chain combines TRBV5-1 with TRBJ1-1; perhaps TRBD1 as D (6 bases). Germline-derived CDR1 and CDR2 are SGHRS and YFSETQ. This CDR3 comprises 16 residues. Between the trimmed V and J ends, which lost 3 bases and 0 bases, there was a span of 15 bases. The CDR3 loop is CASSYVTGTLNTEAFF. CDR3 in DNA: TGCGCCAGCAGCTACGTTACCGGGACATTGAACACTGAAGCTTTCTTT.

This clonotype was observed at least ten times. V gene TRBV29-1 combines with J gene TRBJ1-2; 10 nucleotides match TRBD1. CDR1 is SQVTM, CDR2 ANQGSEA, per germline. V lost 6 bases and J lost 8; bases outside the gene matches: 9. The CDR3 totals 13 residues. CDR3 region: CSVTGGAAPGYTF. As DNA, the CDR3 is TGCAGCGTGACAGGGGGCGCGGCCCCCGGCTACACCTTC.

Only a few counts were recorded for this clonotype. The V gene is TRBV4-2, the J gene TRBJ2-4, with 9 bases lining up with TRBD1. The CDR3 totals 17 residues. J lost 1 base, V lost 1 base, and 5 bases had no gene match. CDR1 and CDR2 (germline): LGHNA, YNFKEQ. As DNA, the CDR3 is TGTGCCAGCAGCCAAGGGGGACAGGGTAGGGCCAAAAACATTCAGTACTTC. It specifies CASSQGGQGRAKNIQYF.